The entry below gives a single TCR beta chain sequence along with its context. The sample belongs to a study of shared clonotypes between healthy human individuals. Profiled with immunoSEQ multiplex PCR; TCRdb holds only in-frame clones, not every one. The data show a few million clones, more than 90% seen once. This CDR3 region has 14 residues. The germline V and J ends were trimmed by 5 bases and 5 bases, with 15 bases remaining between them. Germline V gives CDR1 SGHAT, CDR2 FQNNGV. The sequencing input was naive CD4+ T cells sorted from blood. Sample subset: CD45RA+ positively selected. The chain joins TRBV11-2 to TRBJ2-5; D gene ambiguous. This clonotype was sampled from a man aged 18 to 30 in good health. CDR3 sequence reads: CASSRRITRETQYF. The CDR3 nucleotides read TGTGCCAGCAGCCGCCGAATCACGAGGGAGACCCAGTACTTC.